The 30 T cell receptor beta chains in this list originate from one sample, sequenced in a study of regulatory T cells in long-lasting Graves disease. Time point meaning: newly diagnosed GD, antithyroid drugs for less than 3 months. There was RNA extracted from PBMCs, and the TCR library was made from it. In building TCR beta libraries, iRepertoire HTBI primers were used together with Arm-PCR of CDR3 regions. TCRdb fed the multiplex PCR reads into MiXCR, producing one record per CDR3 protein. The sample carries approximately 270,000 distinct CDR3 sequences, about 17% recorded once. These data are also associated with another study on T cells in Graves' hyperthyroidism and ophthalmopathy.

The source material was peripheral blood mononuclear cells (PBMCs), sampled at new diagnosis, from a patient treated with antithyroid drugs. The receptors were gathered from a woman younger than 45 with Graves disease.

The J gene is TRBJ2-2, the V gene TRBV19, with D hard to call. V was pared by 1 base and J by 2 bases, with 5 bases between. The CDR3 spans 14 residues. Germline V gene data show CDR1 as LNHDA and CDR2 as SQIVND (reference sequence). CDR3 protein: CASSIVGNTGELFF. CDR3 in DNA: TGTGCCAGTAGTATAGTCGGAAACACCGGGGAGCTGTTTTTT.

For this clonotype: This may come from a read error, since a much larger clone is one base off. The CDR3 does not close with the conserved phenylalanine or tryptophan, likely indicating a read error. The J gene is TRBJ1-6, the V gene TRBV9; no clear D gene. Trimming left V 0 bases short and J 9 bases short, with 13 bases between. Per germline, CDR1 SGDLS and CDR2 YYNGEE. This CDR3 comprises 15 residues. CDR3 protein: CASSVEDYLSSPLHS. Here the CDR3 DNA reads TGTGCCAGCAGCGTAGAGGACTATTTATCTTCACCCCTCCACTCT.

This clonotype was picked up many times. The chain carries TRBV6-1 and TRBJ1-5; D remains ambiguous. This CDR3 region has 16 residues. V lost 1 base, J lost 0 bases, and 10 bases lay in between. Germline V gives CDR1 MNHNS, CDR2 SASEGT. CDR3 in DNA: TGTGCCAGCAGTGAAGGGAAGTTCACTAGCAATCAGCCCCAGCATTTT. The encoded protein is CASSEGKFTSNQPQHF.

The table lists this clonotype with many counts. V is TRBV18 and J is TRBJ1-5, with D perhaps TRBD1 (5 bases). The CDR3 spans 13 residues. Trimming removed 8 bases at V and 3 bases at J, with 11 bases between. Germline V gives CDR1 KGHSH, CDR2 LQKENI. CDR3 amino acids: CASRQLLNQPQHF. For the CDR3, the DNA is TGTGCCAGCCGACAGCTACTCAATCAGCCCCAGCATTTT.

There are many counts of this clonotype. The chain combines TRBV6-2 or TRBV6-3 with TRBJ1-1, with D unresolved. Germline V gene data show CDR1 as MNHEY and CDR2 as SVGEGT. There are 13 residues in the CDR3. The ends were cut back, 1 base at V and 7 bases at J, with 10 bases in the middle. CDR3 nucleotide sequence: TGTGCCAGCAGTTACTGGAGGGAAGGTGAAGCTTTCTTT. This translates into CASSYWREGEAFF.

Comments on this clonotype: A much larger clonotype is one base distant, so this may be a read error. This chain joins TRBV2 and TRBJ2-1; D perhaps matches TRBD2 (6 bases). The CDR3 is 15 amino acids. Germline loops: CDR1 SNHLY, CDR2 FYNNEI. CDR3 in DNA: TGTACCAGCAGTGACGGATCGAGGGCGGGGAATGAGCAGTTCTTC. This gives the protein CTSSDGSRAGNEQFF. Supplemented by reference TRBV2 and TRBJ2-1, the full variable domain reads EPEVTQTPSHQVTQMGQEVILRCVPISNHLYFYWYRQILGQKVEFLVSFYNNEISEKSEIFDDQFSVERPDGSNFTLKIRSTKLEDSAMYFCTSSDGSRAGNEQFFGPGTRLTVL.

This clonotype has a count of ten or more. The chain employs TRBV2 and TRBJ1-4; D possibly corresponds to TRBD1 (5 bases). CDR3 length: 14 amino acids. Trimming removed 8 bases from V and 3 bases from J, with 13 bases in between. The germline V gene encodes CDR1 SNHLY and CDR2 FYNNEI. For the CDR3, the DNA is TGTGCCAGCCGGCAGGGTGCGGCTAATGAAAAACTGTTTTTT. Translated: CASRQGAANEKLFF.

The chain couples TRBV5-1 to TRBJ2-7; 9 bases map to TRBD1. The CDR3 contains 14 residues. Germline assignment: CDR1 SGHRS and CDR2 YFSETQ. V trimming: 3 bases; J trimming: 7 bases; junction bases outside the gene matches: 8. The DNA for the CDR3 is TGCGCCAGCAGCTCCCCGGGACAGGGTGATGAGCAGTACTTC. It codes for CASSSPGQGDEQYF.

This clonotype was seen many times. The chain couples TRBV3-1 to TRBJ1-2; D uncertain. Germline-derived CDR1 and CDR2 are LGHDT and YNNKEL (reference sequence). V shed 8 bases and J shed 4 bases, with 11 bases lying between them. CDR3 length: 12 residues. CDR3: CASGKGAYGYTF. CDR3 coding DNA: TGTGCCAGCGGTAAGGGAGCCTATGGCTACACCTTC.

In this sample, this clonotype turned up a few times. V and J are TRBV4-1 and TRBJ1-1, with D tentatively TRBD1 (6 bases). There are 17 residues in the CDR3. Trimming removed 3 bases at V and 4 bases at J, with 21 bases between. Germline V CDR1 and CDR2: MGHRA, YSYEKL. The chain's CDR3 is CASSHRRGEDVSTEAFF. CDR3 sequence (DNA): TGCGCCAGCAGCCATCGTAGGGGGGAGGACGTGAGCACTGAAGCTTTCTTT.

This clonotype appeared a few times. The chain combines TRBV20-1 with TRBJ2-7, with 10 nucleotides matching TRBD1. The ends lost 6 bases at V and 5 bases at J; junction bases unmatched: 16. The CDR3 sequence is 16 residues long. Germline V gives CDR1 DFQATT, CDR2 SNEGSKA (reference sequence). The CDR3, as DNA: TGCAGTGCCCCGGCCGTGGGACAGGGGTTTGGGCACGAGCAGTACTTC. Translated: CSAPAVGQGFGHEQYF.

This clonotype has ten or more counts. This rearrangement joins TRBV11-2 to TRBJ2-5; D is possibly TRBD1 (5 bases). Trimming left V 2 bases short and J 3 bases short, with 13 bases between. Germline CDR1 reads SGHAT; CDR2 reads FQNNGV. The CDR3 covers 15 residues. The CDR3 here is CASSLFQGPKETQYF. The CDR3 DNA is TGTGCCAGCAGCTTATTCCAGGGCCCGAAAGAGACCCAGTACTTC.

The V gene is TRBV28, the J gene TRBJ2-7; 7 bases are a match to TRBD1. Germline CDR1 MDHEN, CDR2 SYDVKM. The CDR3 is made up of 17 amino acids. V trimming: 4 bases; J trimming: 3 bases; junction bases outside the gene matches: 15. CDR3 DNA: TGTGCCAGCAGTTACTCGTGGTACAGGGGTCCCCACTACGAGCAGTACTTC. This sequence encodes CASSYSWYRGPHYEQYF.

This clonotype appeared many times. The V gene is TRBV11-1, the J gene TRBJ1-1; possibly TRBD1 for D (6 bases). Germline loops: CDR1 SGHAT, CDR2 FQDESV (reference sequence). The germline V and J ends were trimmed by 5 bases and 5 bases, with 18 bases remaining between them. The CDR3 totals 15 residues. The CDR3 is CASSSTAGVGTEAFF. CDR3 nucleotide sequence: TGTGCCAGCAGCAGTACCGCAGGGGTGGGGACTGAAGCTTTCTTT.

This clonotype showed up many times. CDR3 region: CASSLPRGLNTEAFF. In DNA form, the CDR3 reads TGTGCCAGCAGTTTGCCCAGGGGCTTGAACACTGAAGCTTTCTTT. The rearrangement uses TRBV7-2 and TRBJ1-1; weak D call: TRBD1 (6 bases). Germline lookup yields CDR1 SGHTA and CDR2 FQGNSA. With 6 bases removed from V and 0 bases from J, the gap between germline ends came to 14 bases. The CDR3 covers 15 residues.

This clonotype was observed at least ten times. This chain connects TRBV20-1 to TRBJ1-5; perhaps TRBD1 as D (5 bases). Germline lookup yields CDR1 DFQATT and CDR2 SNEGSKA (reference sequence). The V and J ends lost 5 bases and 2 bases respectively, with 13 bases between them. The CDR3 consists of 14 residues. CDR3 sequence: CSAGTPGGNQPQHF. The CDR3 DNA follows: TGCAGTGCTGGGACCCCAGGAGGCAATCAGCCCCAGCATTTT.

CDR3 in DNA: TGTGCCAGCAGCGTTTCCGGGGCAGCAAACACCGGGGAGCTGTTTTTT. Its protein is CASSVSGAANTGELFF. The rearrangement joins TRBV9 to TRBJ2-2; tentatively, D is TRBD1 or TRBD2 (5 bases each). The CDR3 runs to 16 residues. The germline gives CDR1 SGDLS, CDR2 YYNGEE. Trimming cost V 2 bases and J 2 bases, with 13 bases left between them.

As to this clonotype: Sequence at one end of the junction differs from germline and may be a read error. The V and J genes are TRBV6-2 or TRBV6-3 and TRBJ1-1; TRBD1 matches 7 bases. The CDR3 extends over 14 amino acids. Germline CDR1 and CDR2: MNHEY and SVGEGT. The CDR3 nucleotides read TGTGCCAGCAGGAGGGGGCCCGTGAACACTGAAGCTTCCTTT. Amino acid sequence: CASRRGPVNTEASF.

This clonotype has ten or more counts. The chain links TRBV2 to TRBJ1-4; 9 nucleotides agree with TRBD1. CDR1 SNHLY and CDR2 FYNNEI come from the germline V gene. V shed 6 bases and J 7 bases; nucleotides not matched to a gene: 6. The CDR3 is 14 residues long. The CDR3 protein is CASRLGQGGEKLFF. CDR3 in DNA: TGTGCCAGCAGGCTGGGACAGGGTGGTGAAAAACTGTTTTTT.

The CDR3, as DNA: TGCAGTGCTGCCGGGACAGGGGATTGGGTGAATGGCTACACCTTC. It is translated as CSAAGTGDWVNGYTF. The chain couples TRBV20-1 to TRBJ1-2; 10 bases are shared with TRBD1. The length of the CDR3 is 15 residues. In germline, CDR1 is DFQATT, CDR2 SNEGSKA (reference sequence). The trim removed 5 bases at V and 6 bases at J, leaving 12 bases unmatched.

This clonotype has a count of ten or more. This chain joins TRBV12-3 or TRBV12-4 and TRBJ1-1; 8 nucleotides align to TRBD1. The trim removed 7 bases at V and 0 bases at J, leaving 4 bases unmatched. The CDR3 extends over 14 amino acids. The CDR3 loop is CASNPDRVNTEAFF. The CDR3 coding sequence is TGTGCCAGCAACCCGGACAGGGTGAACACTGAAGCTTTCTTT.

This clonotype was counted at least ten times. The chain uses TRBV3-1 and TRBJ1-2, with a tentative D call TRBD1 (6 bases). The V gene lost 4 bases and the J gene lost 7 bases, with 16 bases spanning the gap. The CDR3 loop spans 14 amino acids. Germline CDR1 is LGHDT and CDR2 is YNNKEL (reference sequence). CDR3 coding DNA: TGTGCCAGCAGCCCCACGGGGGCCGTGGGTGGCTACACCTTC. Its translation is CASSPTGAVGGYTF.

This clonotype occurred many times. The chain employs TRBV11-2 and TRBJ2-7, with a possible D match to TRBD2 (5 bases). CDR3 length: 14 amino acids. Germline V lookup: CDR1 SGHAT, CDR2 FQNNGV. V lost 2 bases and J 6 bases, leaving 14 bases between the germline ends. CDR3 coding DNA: TGTGCCAGCAGCTTAATGGGTATGAGCGGCGAGCAGTACTTC. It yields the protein CASSLMGMSGEQYF.

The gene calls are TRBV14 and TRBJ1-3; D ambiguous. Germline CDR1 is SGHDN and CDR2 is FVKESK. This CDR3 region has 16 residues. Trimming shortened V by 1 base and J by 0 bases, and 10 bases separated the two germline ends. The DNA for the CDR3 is TGTGCCAGCAGCCAAGCCCACACCAGCTCTGGAAACACCATATATTTT. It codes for CASSQAHTSSGNTIYF.

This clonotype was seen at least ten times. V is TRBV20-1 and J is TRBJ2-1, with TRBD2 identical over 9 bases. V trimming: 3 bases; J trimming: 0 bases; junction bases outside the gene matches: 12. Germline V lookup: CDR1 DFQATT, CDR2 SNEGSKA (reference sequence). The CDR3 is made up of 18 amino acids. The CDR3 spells CSARTSSGERSSYNEQFF. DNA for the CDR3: TGCAGTGCTAGGACGTCTAGCGGGGAAAGGAGCTCCTACAATGAGCAGTTCTTC.

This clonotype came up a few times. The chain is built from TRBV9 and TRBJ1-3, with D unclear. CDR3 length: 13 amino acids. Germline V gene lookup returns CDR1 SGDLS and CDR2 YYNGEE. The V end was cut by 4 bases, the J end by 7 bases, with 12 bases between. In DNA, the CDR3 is TGTGCCAGCAGCCAGACCCTTCAGAACACCATATATTTT. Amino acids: CASSQTLQNTIYF.

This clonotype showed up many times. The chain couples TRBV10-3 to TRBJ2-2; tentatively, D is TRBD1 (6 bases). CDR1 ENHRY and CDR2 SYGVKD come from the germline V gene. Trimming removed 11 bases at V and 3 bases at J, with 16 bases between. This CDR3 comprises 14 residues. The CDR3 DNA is TGTGCCCTCCGAGGACAGCTACACACCGGGGAGCTGTTTTTT. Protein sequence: CALRGQLHTGELFF.

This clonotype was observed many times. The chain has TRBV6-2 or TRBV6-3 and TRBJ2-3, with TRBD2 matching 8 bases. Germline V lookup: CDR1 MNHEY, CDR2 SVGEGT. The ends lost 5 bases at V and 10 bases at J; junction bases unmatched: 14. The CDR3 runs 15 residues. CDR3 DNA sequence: TGTGCCAGCAGTGAAGGAAGAAGTAGCGGGGCCCCGCAGTATTTT. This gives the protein CASSEGRSSGAPQYF.

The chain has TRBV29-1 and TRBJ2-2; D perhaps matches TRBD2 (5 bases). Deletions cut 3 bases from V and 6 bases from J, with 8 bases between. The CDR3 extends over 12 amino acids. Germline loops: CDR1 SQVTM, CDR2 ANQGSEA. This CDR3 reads CSVEPGAGELFF. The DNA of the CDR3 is TGCAGCGTTGAGCCCGGGGCCGGGGAGCTGTTTTTT.

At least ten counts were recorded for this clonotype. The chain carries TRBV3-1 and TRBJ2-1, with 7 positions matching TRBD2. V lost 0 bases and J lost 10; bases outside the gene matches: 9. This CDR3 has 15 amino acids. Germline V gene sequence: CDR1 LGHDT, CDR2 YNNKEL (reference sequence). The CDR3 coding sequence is TGTGCCAGCAGCCAAGATCCCGGACTAGGAGACGAGCAGTTCTTC. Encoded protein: CASSQDPGLGDEQFF.